This TCR beta chain was documented in a study of cytomegalovirus exposure and HLA in healthy donors. Background on the study: An earlier analysis found around 100 million unique TCR beta sequences from roughly 170 million T cells. General study results and limits: Across HLA loci, a later analysis found differing TCR association rates, with DRB1 most and HLA-C fewest. A link between a missense DCLRE1C variant and TCR beta V- and J-gene trimming emerged from a later analysis. In a later analysis, a genetic analysis reported fewer productive-TCR N-insertions in an Asian-associated ancestry cluster than the cohort average.

This clone was counted between two and nine times. Its antigen remains unknown. The CDR3 extends over 16 amino acids. Germline V gene lookup returns CDR1 LNHDA and CDR2 SQIVND (reference sequence). The V gene end was trimmed by 1 base and the J gene end by 0 bases; junction bases not matched to a gene: 6. Both 60 Vbeta primers and 13 Jbeta primers went into the PCR. Only in-frame clones appear in the TCRdb table, and some are missing; sequencing was by immunoSEQ multiplex PCR. The sample yields around 150,000 clones, about 70% seen once. The sequenced sample consisted of PBMCs. The origin of this receptor is a male donor in good health and CMV-seronegative. The chain has TRBV19 and TRBJ2-7, with TRBD2 matching 7 bases. CDR3 bases: TGTGCCAGTAGTATAGCGAGGAGCGGGAACTCCTACGAGCAGTACTTC. Translating it yields CASSIARSGNSYEQYF.